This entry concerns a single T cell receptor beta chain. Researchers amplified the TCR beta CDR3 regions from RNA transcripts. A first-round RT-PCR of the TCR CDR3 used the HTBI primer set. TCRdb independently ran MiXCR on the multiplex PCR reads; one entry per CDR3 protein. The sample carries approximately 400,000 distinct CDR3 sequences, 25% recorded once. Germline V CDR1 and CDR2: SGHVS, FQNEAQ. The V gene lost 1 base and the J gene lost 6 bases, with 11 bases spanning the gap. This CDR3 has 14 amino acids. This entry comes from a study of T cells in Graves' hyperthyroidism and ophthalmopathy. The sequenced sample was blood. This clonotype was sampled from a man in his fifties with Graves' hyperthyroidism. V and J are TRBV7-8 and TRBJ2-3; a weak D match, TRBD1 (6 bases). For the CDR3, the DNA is TGTGCCAGCAGCTTAGTACAGGGTTCGGATACGCAGTATTTT. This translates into CASSLVQGSDTQYF.